This TCR beta chain is drawn from a study of cytomegalovirus exposure and HLA in healthy donors. Amplification used 60 Vbeta primers and 13 Jbeta primers. The assay was immunoSEQ multiplex PCR, and TCRdb's table has in-frame clones only and misses some. The sample lists roughly 180,000 clones; around 74% were seen once. Regarding this clone: At the DNA level, this CDR3 is encoded by other sequences in the same sample as well.

The CDR3 is 11 amino acids. CDR1 and CDR2 from the germline V gene are MNHNY and SVGAGI (reference sequence). Trimming took 5 bases from V and 2 from J, leaving 3 bases between them. The TCR was taken from a male donor in good health and CMV-seronegative. The chain joins TRBV6-6 to TRBJ1-1, with D unclear. The sample comprised PBMCs. CDR3 bases: TGTGCCAGCAGTCGTAACACTGAAGCTTTCTTT. Residues: CASSRNTEAFF.